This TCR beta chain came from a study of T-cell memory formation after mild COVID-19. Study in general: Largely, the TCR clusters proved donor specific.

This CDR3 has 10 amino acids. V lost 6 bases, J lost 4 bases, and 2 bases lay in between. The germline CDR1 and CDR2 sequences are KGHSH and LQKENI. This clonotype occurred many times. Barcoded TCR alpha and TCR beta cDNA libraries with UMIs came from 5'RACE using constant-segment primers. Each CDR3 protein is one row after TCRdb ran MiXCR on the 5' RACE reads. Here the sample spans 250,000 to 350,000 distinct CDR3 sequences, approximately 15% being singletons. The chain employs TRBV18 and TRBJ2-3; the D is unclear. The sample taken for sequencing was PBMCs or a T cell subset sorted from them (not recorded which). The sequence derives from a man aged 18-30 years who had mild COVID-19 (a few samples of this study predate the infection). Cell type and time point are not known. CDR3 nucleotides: TGTGCCAGCTCCTCAGATACGCAGTATTTT. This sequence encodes CASSSDTQYF.